This TCR beta chain came from a study of Ad26.COV2.S vaccination and SARS-CoV-2 variants. Using immunoSEQ multiplex PCR, the repertoire was profiled, and TCRdb retains in-frame clones only, with some absent. Of nearly 95,000 clones in the sample, 82% were seen once. The study's findings and limits: Possible underestimation of total T cell responses by the TCR breadth and depth analyses was noted. Participants in the vaccine arm had higher spike-specific TCR breadth; placebo recipients had lower. Non-spike TCR breadth did not differ much between vaccine and placebo recipients.

With regard to this clone: The antigen remains unidentified.

CDR3 length: 13 residues. Germline V gene lookup returns CDR1 MNHEY and CDR2 SVGAGI. V was clipped by 5 bases and J by 4 bases, with 11 bases between them. The J gene is TRBJ1-2, the V gene TRBV6-5, with D perhaps matching TRBD1 (5 bases). The sequencing used peripheral blood, collected after recovery from COVID-19. The sequence was collected from a human donor who had recovered from COVID-19. CDR3 DNA sequence: TGTGCCAGCAGTCCGGGACCGACCTATGGCTACACCTTC. This codes for CASSPGPTYGYTF.